This T cell receptor beta chain came from a study of spatial heterogeneity in lung cancer. Trimming pared 1 base from V and 11 bases from J, leaving 9 bases between. Germline values: CDR1 SGHTA, CDR2 FQGNSA. This CDR3 region has 13 residues. Specified time point: blood at routine non-recurrence follow-up after resection. Whole RNA, isolated from tumor, nontumor lung or frozen PBMC, was sequenced without prior sorting. A single record per CDR3 protein comes from TCRdb applying MiXCR to the 5' RACE reads. Here the sample spans around 110,000 distinct CDR3 sequences, roughly an eighth being singletons. The chain couples TRBV7-2 to TRBJ1-6, with a weak D call TRBD1 (5 bases). The sequences come from PBMCs, collected at follow-up. The clonotype was recovered from a male donor with early-stage non-small cell lung cancer. This CDR3 reads CASSLEAGPPLHF. CDR3 bases: TGTGCCAGCAGCTTAGAGGCAGGGCCACCCCTCCACTTT.